These 7 T cell receptor beta chains were all obtained from the same sample, sequenced in a study of blood T cell repertoires in COVID-19. Generated by immunoSEQ multiplex PCR, the TCRdb table keeps only in-frame clones and is missing some. The data hold about 280,000 clones, with over 75% observed a single time. The sample comprised peripheral blood. These receptors were collected from a woman between 65 and 79 years old with acute or convalescent COVID-19.

The chain has TRBV6-5 and TRBJ1-5; D uncertain. V dropped 2 bases and J dropped 9 bases, with 8 bases sitting between them. There are 12 residues in the CDR3. CDR1 and CDR2 from the germline V gene are MNHEY and SVGAGI. CDR3 loop: CASSYAEGPQHF. DNA of the CDR3: TGTGCCAGCAGTTACGCGGAGGGGCCCCAGCATTTT.

The chain joins TRBV7-3 to TRBJ2-1; maybe TRBD2 (6 bases). The CDR3 consists of 16 residues. Germline CDR1 is SGHTA and CDR2 is FQGTGA. V lost 5 bases and J 0 bases, leaving 14 bases between the germline ends. In DNA, the CDR3 is TGTGCCAGCAGCCGGGGAGGTTCGGTCTCCTACAATGAGCAGTTCTTC. Its protein is CASSRGGSVSYNEQFF.

This clone was counted between two and nine times. In DNA, the CDR3 is TGTGCCAGTAGTGTGGACAGCACCTTTCGCCGCGGGTTGTTTTTT. Protein sequence: CASSVDSTFRRGLFF. This chain uses TRBV19 with TRBJ1-4; D possibly corresponds to TRBD1 (6 bases). CDR3 length equals 15 residues. The ends were cut back, 5 bases at V and 15 bases at J, with 25 bases in the middle. Germline assignment: CDR1 LNHDA and CDR2 SQIVND (reference sequence).

The rearrangement uses TRBV6-5 and TRBJ2-7, with TRBD2 identical over 9 bases. With 4 bases clipped from V and 0 bases from J, the junction kept 4 bases outside the gene matches. The CDR3 totals 15 residues. The germline V gene encodes CDR1 MNHEY and CDR2 SVGAGI. CDR3 nucleotide sequence: TGTGCCAGCAGTTTGACTAGCGGCGTCTCCTACGAGCAGTACTTC. Protein sequence: CASSLTSGVSYEQYF.

This CDR3 is CASSLRTEVPGAYNEQFF. In DNA, the CDR3 is TGTGCCAGCAGCTTAAGGACAGAAGTACCGGGTGCCTACAATGAGCAGTTCTTC. J is TRBJ2-1 and V is TRBV7-8, with a weak D call TRBD1 (6 bases). Germline lookup yields CDR1 SGHVS and CDR2 FQNEAQ. Deletions cut 2 bases from V and 2 bases from J, with 19 bases between. CDR3 length: 18 residues.

The rearrangement joins TRBV4-1 to TRBJ1-3; tentative D call: TRBD1 (6 bases). Trimming removed 0 bases from V and 3 bases from J, with 12 bases in between. There are 16 residues in the CDR3. Germline CDR1 MGHRA, CDR2 YSYEKL. The CDR3 coding sequence is TGCGCCAGCAGCCAAGAGCGGGGGGCGGGTGGAAACACCATATATTTT. Encoded protein: CASSQERGAGGNTIYF.

The rearrangement links TRBV5-4 to TRBJ2-3; 9 bases are shared with TRBD2. The CDR3 is made up of 16 amino acids. V lost 1 base and J lost 3; bases outside the gene matches: 6. Germline V CDR1 and CDR2: SGHNT, YYREEE (reference sequence). This CDR3 is CASSLFASGVTDTQYF. DNA of the CDR3: TGTGCCAGCAGCTTGTTTGCTAGCGGGGTTACAGATACGCAGTATTTT.